This paragraph reports one T cell receptor (beta chain). Its antigen is unknown. The data were produced by immunoSEQ multiplex PCR, yet TCRdb's version contains in-frame clones alone and is incomplete. Of approximately 640,000 clones in the sample, about nine tenths were seen once. The data belong to a study of shared clonotypes between healthy human individuals. Study conclusions and caveats: Across a handful of donors, naive CD4 shared roughly 5.2%, naive CD8 more than 3%, memory CD4 approximately 2.5%, memory CD8 approximately 0.4%. Clonotypes not shared had lower generation probabilities than those common to all four donors. For sorted subsets, rarefaction showed incomplete sequencing despite large depth.

The CD8 memory fraction combined CD45RO+ cells with TemRA cells (CCR7-negative CD45RA+). The sequenced sample was memory CD8+ T cells from PBMCs. Subset in this sample: CD45RO+ cells pooled with CCR7-negative TemRA cells. The sequence was obtained from a man aged 18 to 30 in good health. Some clones in this sample may be carry-over from other donors' samples.

The CDR3 coding sequence is TGTGCCAGCAGTCCCCCCGGAGTCGAGTGGACCCAGTACTTC. As protein: CASSPPGVEWTQYF. This chain uses TRBV28 with TRBJ2-5, with D unclear. V shed 5 bases and J shed 7 bases, with 17 bases lying between them. From germline, CDR1 is MDHEN and CDR2 SYDVKM. The CDR3 sequence is 14 residues long.